This T cell receptor beta chain derives from a study of control samples from healthy donors and cancer patients. The length of the CDR3 is 13 residues. J gave up 6 bases and V 2 bases, and 3 bases lay outside the gene matches. In germline, CDR1 is MNHNY, CDR2 SVGAGI (reference sequence). The protocol was immunoSEQ multiplex PCR, while the TCRdb copy is restricted to in-frame clones and leaves out a portion. The sample carries over 150,000 clones, 96% recorded once. The chain uses TRBV6-6 and TRBJ2-7; 8 nucleotides agree with TRBD1. This TCR derives from a woman aged 25 to 45 in good health. Material for sequencing was blood. CDR3 sequence (DNA): TGTGCCAGCAGTTACCAACAGGGGGGCGAGCAGTACTTC. This codes for CASSYQQGGEQYF.